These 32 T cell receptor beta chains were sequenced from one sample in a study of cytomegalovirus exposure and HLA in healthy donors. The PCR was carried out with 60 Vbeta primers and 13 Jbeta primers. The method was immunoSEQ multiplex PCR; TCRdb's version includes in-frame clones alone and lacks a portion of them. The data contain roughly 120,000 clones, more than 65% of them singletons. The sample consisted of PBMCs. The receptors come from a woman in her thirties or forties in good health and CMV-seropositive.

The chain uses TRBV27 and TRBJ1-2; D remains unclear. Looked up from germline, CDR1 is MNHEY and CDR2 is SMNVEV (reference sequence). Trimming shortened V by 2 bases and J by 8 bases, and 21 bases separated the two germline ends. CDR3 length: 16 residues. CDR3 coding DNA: TGTGCCAGCAGTTTAGTCCCCGGGGTCGGGAAGTGGGGCTACACCTTC. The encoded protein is CASSLVPGVGKWGYTF.

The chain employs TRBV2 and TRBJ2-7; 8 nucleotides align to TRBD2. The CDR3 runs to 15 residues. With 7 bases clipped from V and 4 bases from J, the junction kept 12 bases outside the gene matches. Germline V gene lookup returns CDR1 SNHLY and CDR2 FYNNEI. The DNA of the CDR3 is TGTGCCAGCACCCCCTCGGCGGGAGGTGTGTACGAGCAGTACTTC. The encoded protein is CASTPSAGGVYEQYF.

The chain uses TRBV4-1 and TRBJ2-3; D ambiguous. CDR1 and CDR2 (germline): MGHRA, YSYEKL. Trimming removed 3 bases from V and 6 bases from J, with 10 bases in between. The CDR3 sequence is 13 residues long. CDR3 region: CASSQGRQDTQYF. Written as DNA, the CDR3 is TGCGCCAGCAGCCAGGGCCGCCAGGATACGCAGTATTTT.

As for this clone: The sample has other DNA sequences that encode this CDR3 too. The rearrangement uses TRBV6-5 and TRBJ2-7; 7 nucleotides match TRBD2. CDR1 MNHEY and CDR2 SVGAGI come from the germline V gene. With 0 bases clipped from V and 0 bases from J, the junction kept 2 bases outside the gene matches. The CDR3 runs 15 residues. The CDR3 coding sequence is TGTGCCAGCAGTTACTCGGGCGGGAGCTCCTACGAGCAGTACTTC. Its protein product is CASSYSGGSSYEQYF.

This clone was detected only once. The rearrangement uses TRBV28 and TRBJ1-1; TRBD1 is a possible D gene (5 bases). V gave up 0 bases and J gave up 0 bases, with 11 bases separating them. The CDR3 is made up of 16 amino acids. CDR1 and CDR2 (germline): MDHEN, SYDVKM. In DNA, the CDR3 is TGTGCCAGCAGTTTATGGCAGGGTATTTTGAACACTGAAGCTTTCTTT. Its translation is CASSLWQGILNTEAFF. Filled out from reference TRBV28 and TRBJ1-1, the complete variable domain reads DVKVTQSSRYLVKRTGEKVFLECVQDMDHENMFWYRQDPGLGLRLIYFSYDVKMKEKGDIPEGYSVSREKKERFSLILESASTNQTSMYLCASSLWQGILNTEAFFGQGTRLTVV.

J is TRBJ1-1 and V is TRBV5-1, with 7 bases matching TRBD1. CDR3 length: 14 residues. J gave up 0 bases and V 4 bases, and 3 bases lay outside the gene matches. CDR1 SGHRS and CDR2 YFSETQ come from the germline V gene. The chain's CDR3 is CASSQTGLNTEAFF. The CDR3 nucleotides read TGCGCCAGCAGCCAGACAGGGCTGAACACTGAAGCTTTCTTT.

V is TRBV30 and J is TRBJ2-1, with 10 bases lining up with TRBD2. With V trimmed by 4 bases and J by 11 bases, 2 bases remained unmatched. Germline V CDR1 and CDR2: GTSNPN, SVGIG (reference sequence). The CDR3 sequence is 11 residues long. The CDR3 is CAWTSGSKQFF. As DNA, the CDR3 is TGTGCCTGGACTAGCGGGAGTAAGCAGTTCTTC.

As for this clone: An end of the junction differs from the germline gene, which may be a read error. CDR3 coding DNA: TGTGCCAGCAGTACCTTGACAGGGGGCAAGCAGCCCCAGCATTTT. Residues: CASSTLTGGKQPQHF. V is TRBV6-5 and J is TRBJ1-5, with 10 nucleotides matching TRBD1. The CDR3 consists of 15 residues. Germline V lookup: CDR1 MNHEY, CDR2 SVGAGI.

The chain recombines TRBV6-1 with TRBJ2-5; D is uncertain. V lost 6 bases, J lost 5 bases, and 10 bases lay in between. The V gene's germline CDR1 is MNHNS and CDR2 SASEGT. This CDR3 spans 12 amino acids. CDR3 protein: CASSGSKETQYF. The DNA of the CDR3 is TGTGCCAGCAGCGGGTCAAAGGAGACCCAGTACTTC.

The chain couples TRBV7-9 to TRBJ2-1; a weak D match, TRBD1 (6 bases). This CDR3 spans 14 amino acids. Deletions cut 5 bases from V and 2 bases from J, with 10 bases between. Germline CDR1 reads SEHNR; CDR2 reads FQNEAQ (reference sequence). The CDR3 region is CASSPRQAYNEQFF. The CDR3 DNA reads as TGTGCCAGCAGCCCTCGACAGGCCTACAATGAGCAGTTCTTC.

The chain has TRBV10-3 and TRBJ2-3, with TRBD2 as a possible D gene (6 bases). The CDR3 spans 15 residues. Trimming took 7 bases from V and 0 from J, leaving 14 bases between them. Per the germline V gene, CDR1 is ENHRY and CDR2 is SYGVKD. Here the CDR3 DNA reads TGTGCCATCAAGGATCCCGGGACTAGCACAGATACGCAGTATTTT. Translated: CAIKDPGTSTDTQYF.

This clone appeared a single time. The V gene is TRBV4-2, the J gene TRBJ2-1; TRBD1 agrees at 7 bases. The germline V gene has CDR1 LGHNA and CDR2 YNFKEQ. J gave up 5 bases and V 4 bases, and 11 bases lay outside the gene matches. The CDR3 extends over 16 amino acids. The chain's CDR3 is CASSLSRTGGNNEQFF. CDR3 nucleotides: TGTGCCAGCAGCCTCTCCCGGACAGGAGGCAACAATGAGCAGTTCTTC.

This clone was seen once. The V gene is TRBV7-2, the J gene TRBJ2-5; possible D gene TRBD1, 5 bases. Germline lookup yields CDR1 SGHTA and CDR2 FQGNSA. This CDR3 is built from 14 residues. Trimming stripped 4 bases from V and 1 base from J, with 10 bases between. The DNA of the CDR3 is TGTGCCAGCAGCTCCGGACATATCCAAGAGACCCAGTACTTC. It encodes CASSSGHIQETQYF.

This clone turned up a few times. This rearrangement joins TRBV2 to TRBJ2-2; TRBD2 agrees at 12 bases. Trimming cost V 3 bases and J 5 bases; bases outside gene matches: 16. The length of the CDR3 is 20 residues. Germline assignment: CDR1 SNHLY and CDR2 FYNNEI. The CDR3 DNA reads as TGTGCCAGCAGTGAGCAACTGGTCCCCCCCGGACTAGCGGGGACCGGGGAGCTGTTTTTT. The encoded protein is CASSEQLVPPGLAGTGELFF.

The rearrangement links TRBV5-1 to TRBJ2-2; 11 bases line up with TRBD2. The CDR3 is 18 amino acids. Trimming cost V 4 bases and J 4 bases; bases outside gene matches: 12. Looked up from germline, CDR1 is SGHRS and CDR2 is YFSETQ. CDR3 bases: TGCGCCAGCAGCCCCTGGACAGTGACTAGCGGGGCCACCGGGGAGCTGTTTTTT. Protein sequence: CASSPWTVTSGATGELFF.

CDR3 nucleotides: TGCGCCAGCAGCGACCCAACTACAGGAAGCCTTCCTGGCGAGCAGTACTTC. It yields the protein CASSDPTTGSLPGEQYF. The rearrangement uses TRBV5-1 and TRBJ2-7; D possibly corresponds to TRBD1 (5 bases). Trimming removed 4 bases from V and 6 bases from J, with 26 bases in between. This CDR3 contains 17 residues. CDR1 is SGHRS and CDR2 is YFSETQ in the germline V gene.

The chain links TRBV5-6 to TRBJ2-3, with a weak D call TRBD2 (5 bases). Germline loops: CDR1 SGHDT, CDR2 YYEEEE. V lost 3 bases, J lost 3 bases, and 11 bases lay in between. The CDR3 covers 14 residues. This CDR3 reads CASSYDTGTDTQYF. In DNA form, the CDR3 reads TGTGCCAGCAGCTACGATACGGGGACAGATACGCAGTATTTT.

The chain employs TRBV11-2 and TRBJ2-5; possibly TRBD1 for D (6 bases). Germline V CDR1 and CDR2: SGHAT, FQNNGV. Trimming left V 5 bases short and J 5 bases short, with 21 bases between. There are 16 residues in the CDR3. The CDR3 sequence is CASSRTGQGRRETQYF. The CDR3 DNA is TGTGCCAGCAGCCGAACCGGGCAGGGGAGACGGGAGACCCAGTACTTC.

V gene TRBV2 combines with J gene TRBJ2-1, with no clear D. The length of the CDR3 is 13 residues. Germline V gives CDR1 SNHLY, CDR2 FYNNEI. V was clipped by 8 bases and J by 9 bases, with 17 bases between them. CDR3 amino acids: CASLVAGVGEQFF. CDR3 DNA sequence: TGTGCCAGCTTGGTAGCCGGAGTGGGTGAGCAGTTCTTC.

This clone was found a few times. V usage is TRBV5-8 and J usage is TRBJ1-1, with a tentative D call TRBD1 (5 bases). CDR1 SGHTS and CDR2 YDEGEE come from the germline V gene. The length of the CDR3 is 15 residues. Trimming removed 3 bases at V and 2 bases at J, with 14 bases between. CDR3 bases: TGTGCCAGCAGCTCGACCCGGACACTTAACACTGAAGCTTTCTTT. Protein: CASSSTRTLNTEAFF.

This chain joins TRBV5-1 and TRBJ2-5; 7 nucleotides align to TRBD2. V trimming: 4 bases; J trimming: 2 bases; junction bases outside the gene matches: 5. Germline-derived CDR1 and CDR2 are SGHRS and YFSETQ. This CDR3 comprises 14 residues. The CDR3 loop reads CASSLGGVQETQYF. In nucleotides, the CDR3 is TGCGCCAGCAGCCTTGGGGGGGTTCAAGAGACCCAGTACTTC. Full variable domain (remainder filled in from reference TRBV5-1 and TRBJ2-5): KAGVTQTPRYLIKTRGQQVTLSCSPISGHRSVSWYQQTPGQGLQFLFEYFSETQRNKGNFPGRFSGRQFSNSRSEMNVSTLELGDSALYLCASSLGGVQETQYFGPGTRLLVL.

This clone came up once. The CDR3 nucleotides read TGCGCCAGCAGCCCGCCCGACCGGGACAGGGTGGAAAAACTGTTTTTT. This translates into CASSPPDRDRVEKLFF. The rearrangement joins TRBV5-1 to TRBJ1-4; 9 nucleotides agree with TRBD1. V trimming: 4 bases; J trimming: 8 bases; junction bases outside the gene matches: 12. Germline V gene lookup returns CDR1 SGHRS and CDR2 YFSETQ. This CDR3 has 16 residues.

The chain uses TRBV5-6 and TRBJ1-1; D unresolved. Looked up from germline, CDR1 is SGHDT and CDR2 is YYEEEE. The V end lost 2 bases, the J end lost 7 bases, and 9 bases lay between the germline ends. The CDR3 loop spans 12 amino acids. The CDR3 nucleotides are TGTGCCAGCAGCTTAATGCGGGGTGAAGCTTTCTTT. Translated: CASSLMRGEAFF.

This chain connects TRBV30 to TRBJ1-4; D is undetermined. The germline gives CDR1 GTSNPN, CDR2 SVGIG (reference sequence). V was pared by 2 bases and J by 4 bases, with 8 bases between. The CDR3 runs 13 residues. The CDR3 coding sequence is TGTGCCTGGAGTTCCAGACTTAATGAAAAACTGTTTTTT. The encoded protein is CAWSSRLNEKLFF.

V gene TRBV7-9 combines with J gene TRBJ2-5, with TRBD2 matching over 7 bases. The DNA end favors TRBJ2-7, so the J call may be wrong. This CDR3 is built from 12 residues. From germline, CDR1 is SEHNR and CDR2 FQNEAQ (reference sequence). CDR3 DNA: TGTGCCAGCAGCTTTCCGGGAGGCGAGCAGTACTTC. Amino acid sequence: CASSFPGGEQYF.

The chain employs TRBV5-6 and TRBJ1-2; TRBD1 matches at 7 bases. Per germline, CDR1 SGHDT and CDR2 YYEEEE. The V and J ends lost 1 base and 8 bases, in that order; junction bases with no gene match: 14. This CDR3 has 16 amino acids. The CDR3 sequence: CASSLPGQEDWGGYTF. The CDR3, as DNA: TGTGCCAGCAGCTTGCCCGGACAGGAGGATTGGGGCGGCTACACCTTC. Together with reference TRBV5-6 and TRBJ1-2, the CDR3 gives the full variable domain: DAGVTQSPTHLIKTRGQQVTLRCSPKSGHDTVSWYQQALGQGPQFIFQYYEEEERQRGNFPDRFSGHQFPNYSSELNVNALLLGDSALYLCASSLPGQEDWGGYTFGSGTRLTVV.

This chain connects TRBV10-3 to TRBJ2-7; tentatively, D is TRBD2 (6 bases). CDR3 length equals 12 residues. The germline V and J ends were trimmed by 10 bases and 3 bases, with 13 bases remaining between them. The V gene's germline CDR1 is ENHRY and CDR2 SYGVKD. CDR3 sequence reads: CATEGSLYEQYF. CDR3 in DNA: TGTGCCACGGAGGGGTCGCTCTACGAGCAGTACTTC.

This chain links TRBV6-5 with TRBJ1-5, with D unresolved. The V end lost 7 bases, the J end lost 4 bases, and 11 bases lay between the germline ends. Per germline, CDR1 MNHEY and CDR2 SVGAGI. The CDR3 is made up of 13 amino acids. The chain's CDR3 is CASTGLGNQPQHF. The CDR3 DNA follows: TGTGCCAGCACGGGTCTCGGGAATCAGCCCCAGCATTTT.

The CDR3, as DNA: TGTGCCAGCAGCTTGGAGGGGCTAGGGAATCAGCCCCAGCATTTT. Amino acids: CASSLEGLGNQPQHF. V is TRBV5-5 and J is TRBJ1-5, with D maybe TRBD1 (5 bases). V was shortened by 0 bases and J by 4 bases, with 11 bases between the two germline ends. The CDR3 contains 15 residues. Germline V lookup: CDR1 SGHKS, CDR2 YYEKEE (reference sequence). Full variable domain (outside the CDR3, taken from reference TRBV5-5 and TRBJ1-5): DAGVTQSPTHLIKTRGQQVTLRCSPISGHKSVSWYQQVLGQGPQFIFQYYEKEERGRGNFPDRFSARQFPNYSSELNVNALLLGDSALYLCASSLEGLGNQPQHFGDGTRLSIL.

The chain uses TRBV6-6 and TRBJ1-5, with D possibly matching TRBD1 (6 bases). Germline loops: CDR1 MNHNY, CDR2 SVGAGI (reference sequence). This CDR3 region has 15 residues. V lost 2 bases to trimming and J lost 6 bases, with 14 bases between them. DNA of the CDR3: TGTGCCAGCAGTTACCTCCAGGGGCAGGGTCAGCCCCAGCATTTT. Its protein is CASSYLQGQGQPQHF.

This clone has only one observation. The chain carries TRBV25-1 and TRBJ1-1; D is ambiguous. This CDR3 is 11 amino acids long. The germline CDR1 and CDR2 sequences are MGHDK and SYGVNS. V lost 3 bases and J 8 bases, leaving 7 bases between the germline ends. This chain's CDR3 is CASSDLTEAFF. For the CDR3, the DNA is TGTGCCAGCAGTGATCTCACAGAAGCTTTCTTT.

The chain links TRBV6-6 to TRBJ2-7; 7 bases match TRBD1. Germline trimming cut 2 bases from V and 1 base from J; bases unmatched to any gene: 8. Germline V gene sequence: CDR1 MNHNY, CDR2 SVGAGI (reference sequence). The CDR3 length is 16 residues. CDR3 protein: CASSYPTGTVSYEQYF. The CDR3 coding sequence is TGTGCCAGCAGTTACCCGACCGGGACAGTTTCCTACGAGCAGTACTTC.